This T cell receptor (beta chain) comes out of a study of CD8 T cells in Susac syndrome. The RNA input was about 0.45 to 1 ug, and it was reverse transcribed with random hexamers. TCRdb reprocessed the immunoSEQ multiplex PCR reads with MiXCR, giving one entry per CDR3 protein. The sample lists about 77,000 distinct CDR3 sequences, about 92% seen once, with approximately 0.52% in the top ten. The CDR3 is made up of 11 amino acids. Germline values: CDR1 SQVTM, CDR2 ANQGSEA. The ends were cut back, 6 bases at V and 5 bases at J, with 11 bases in the middle. This chain links TRBV29-1 with TRBJ2-7; D uncertain. The specimen sequenced was CD4+ T cells from PBMCs. This clonotype originated in a human donor with Susac syndrome. This CDR3 reads CSVGPGDEQYF. In DNA form, the CDR3 reads TGCAGCGTCGGGCCCGGAGACGAGCAGTACTTC.